The present TCR beta chain was sequenced within a study of T cell responses to AZD1222 COVID-19 vaccine. Profiled with immunoSEQ multiplex PCR; TCRdb holds only in-frame clones, not every one. The table records about 120,000 clones, approximately 90% of them present only once. This CDR3 is 11 amino acids long. The study's findings and limits: Two doses of AZD1222 preceded a rise in Spike-specific TCR breadth and depth. The donors showed a predominance of white British ancestry and of females, with possible underestimation of clonal diversity.

This clone was observed once. What it binds is not known. The rearrangement links TRBV21-1 to TRBJ2-7; TRBD2 is taken as the D call from the table, unchecked against the DNA. TRBV21-1 is listed as a pseudogene. The sample consisted of peripheral blood, taken 28 days after the second dose of the MenACWY control vaccine. The clonotype originates from an adult who received the MenACWY meningococcal vaccine as a control. CDR3 DNA sequence: TGTGCCAGCAGCCATTCGGACGAGCAGTACTTC. Translating it yields CASSHSDEQYF.